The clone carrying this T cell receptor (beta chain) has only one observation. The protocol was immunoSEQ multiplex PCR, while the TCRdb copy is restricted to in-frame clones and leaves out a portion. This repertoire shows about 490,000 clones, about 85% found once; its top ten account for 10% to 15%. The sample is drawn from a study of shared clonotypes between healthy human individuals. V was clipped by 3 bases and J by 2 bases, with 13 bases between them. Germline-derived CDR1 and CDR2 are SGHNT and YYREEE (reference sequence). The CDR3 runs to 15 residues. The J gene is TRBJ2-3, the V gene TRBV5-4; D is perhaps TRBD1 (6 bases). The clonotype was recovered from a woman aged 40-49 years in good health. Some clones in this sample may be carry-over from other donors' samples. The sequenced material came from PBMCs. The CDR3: CASSSLQGATDTQYF. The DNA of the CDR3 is TGTGCCAGCAGCTCGCTACAGGGCGCCACAGATACGCAGTATTTT.